The T cell receptor (beta chain) described here comes from a study of human T cells and chemical hapten exposure (TCRdb year 2021). Regarding the study in general: For sensitization, 2% DPC in acetone was applied to an approximately 2 cm by approximately 2 cm area of upper inner arm skin. This study followed changes in the peripheral blood TCR repertoire in vivo during primary and secondary sensitization of alopecia patients to the hapten diphenylcyclopropenone (DPC). Blood was sampled from patients pre-sensitization (week 0) and at 2, 6 and about 24 weeks after DPC sensitization. Weekly therapeutic DPC doses were additionally applied to the scalp of patients throughout the roughly 25-week study period. Most of the patients in the cohort were female, and the cohort covered alopecia areata with under or over 50% scalp involvement, alopecia totalis and alopecia universalis. Nearly 30 alopecia patients provided blood for TCR sequencing at one to four time points (pre-sensitization, 2, 6 and 24 weeks). Patch tests used Finn chambers with 0.01% DPC on the upper back, scored after 6 days by International Contact Dermatitis Research Group standards. Libraries were combined into a pool for sequencing, and differences in TCR yield between samples came mainly from small differences in library volumes within the pool. What the research found in general, with its limitations: Patch test score correlated positively with the number of PT1 expanded TCRs, reaching significance at thresholds 8, 16 and 32 but not at 4. Expanded TCRs formed significantly more large CDR3 similarity clusters than pre-sensitization or healthy control sets, consistent with antigen-driven responses. After repeated subsampling, the strength of the expansion versus patch-test correlation and the threshold at which it became significant changed. No change with DPC sensitization was found in the number of TCRs above 1 in 1000 frequency, and no evidence of global repertoire structure alterations was found. Because all patients had alopecia, a presumed autoimmune disease, the immune response of the patients might differ from that of healthy individuals.

Receptor amplification or capture employed RACE. These reads were obtained on a NextSeq 500. Library preparation attached unique molecular identifiers to individual cDNA molecules for quantitative, reproducible TCR counting. Each blood RNA sample was used to sequence both TCR alpha and TCR beta chains. The study's processing was this. Samples had a median of 95,638 TCRs, with a range from roughly 23,224 to 750,000. V, J and CDR3 annotation of the TCR reads was carried out using the Decombinator software suite. For the PS versus PT1 abundance plots, all samples were subsampled to the same number of TCRs (28,000). Expanded TCRs were defined as absent before sensitization and observed at least eight times at the 2-week time point. TCRdb cleaned the public reads at Q25 with fastp, built clones with MiXCR and kept in-frame beta chains. Each record represents a unique CDR3 protein, reported with the most common genes and DNA among its rows. TCRdb's processing, not the authors' own work, is the source of the V and J calls. This sample comprises about 77,000 distinct CDR3 sequences, 12% to 15% of them detected only once. The ten largest make up roughly 4.6% of the sample.

Concerning this clonotype itself: This receptor's antigen is unknown. No much larger clone exists at a distance of one base, and base qualities are not known.

The time point label here, explained by the study, means: pre-sensitization, week 0. What the treatment or condition label conveys for this sample: therapeutic diphenylcyclopropenone sensitization with weekly scalp DPC. At every patch-test visit, the blood draw took place before the patch test was put on. To be eligible, patients had to be aged 18 to 70, diagnosed with alopecia and judged suitable for DPC therapy, while pregnant patients were excluded. Total RNA was extracted from unfractionated whole blood that had been collected in Tempus Blood RNA tubes. The origin of this receptor is a woman between 45 and 65 years old with alopecia areata. Some clones in this sample may be carry-over from other donors' samples. This material consisted of whole blood, taken in connection with sensitization to the hapten diphenylcyclopropenone (DPC).

The nucleotide sequence is TGCAGCGTCTCCACAGGGCTAAATAGCAATCAGCCCCAGCATTTT. It codes for CSVSTGLNSNQPQHF. In this chain, TRBV29-1 is recombined with TRBJ1-5, and TRBD1 may be the D gene, going by 6 matching bases. As encoded in the germline V gene, CDR1 is SQVTM while CDR2 is ANQGSEA. From its cysteine to its phenylalanine, the CDR3 spans 15 amino acids. Solely the CDR3 DNA is kept, with 45 bases framed from the first base. V loses 6 bases, J loses 0 bases, and the germline ends lie 15 bases apart.